The rows below give T cell receptor beta chains drawn from one sample of a study of blood T cell repertoires in COVID-19. The table came from immunoSEQ multiplex PCR; TCRdb's copy has only in-frame clones and leaves some out. Seen here are roughly 330,000 clones, about 82% observed once, and the top ten hold 1.6%. The sample consisted of peripheral blood. The receptors shown here come from a woman aged 45-60 years with acute or convalescent COVID-19. Both conserved end residues are part of each CDR3.

V gene,J gene,CDR3 protein
TRBV11-3,TRBJ2-2,CASSPRTGLSGELFF
TRBV29-1,TRBJ1-4,CSVDQGQDEKLFF
TRBV6-5,TRBJ2-1,CASSYGGRESNEQFF
TRBV19,TRBJ2-3,CASRGASGRDDTQYF
TRBV24-1,TRBJ2-3,CATSGTSGRLNTQYF
TRBV28,TRBJ1-5,CASSLGDRFRPQHF
TRBV11-2,TRBJ2-1,CASSFRTGYNEQFF
TRBV10-3,TRBJ1-2,CAISDGGEWGYTF
TRBV15,TRBJ1-3,CATSSDRGNSGNTIYF
TRBV25-1,TRBJ1-2,CASSLANYGYTF
TRBV10-3,TRBJ2-7,CAISEEDRDYEQYF
TRBV28,TRBJ1-2,CASRLWGYYGYTF
TRBV5-4,TRBJ1-1,CASSSKTGASNTEAFF
TRBV6-2/TRBV6-3,TRBJ2-3,CASSDQLATSTDTQYF
TRBV2,TRBJ2-4,CASRTGERTKNIQYF
TRBV11-2,TRBJ2-1,CASSSLGGNLDNEQFF
TRBV27,TRBJ1-2,CASSFIANYGYTF
TRBV27,TRBJ2-2,CASSHRGPNTGELFF
TRBV10-3,TRBJ2-7,CAISDSFRASGEQYF
TRBV7-3,TRBJ2-3,CASSLSVSDTQYF
TRBV7-9,TRBJ1-4,CASSPRDSRGNEKLFF
TRBV14,TRBJ1-2,CASSQDRAGVVYGYTF
TRBV12-3/TRBV12-4,TRBJ2-1,CASSSDLGAEQFF
TRBV28,TRBJ1-4,CASSRQGDEKLFF
TRBV7-2,TRBJ2-4,CASSLTAGGGNIQYF
TRBV6-4,TRBJ2-7,CASSDSLEDRDYEQYF
TRBV5-6,TRBJ1-1,CASSPMGGLVAEAFF
TRBV2,TRBJ1-5,CASSEYSGRVRQPQHF
TRBV2,TRBJ1-1,CASTEGTGLGAFF
TRBV4-1,TRBJ2-4,CASSQGFLRDSKAKNIQYF
TRBV6-5,TRBJ1-2,CASSYGQGALWDGYTF
TRBV3-1/TRBV3-2,TRBJ2-3,CASSHPTRTSTDTQYF
TRBV7-9,TRBJ2-2,CASSLRREGGTGELFF
TRBV4-1,TRBJ1-2,CASSTTGLDGYTF
TRBV30,TRBJ1-1,CAWTRNRGGTEAFF
TRBV28,TRBJ2-7,CASSSFDRDYEQYF
TRBV6-5,TRBJ2-1,CASSRRLAGNNEQFF
TRBV15,TRBJ2-7,CATSSAGLSFEQYF
TRBV19,TRBJ1-2,CASSFRVVDGYTF
TRBV5-5,TRBJ2-2,CASSLTGTSVGTGELFF